This is a list of T cell receptor beta chains from one sample in a study of cytomegalovirus exposure and HLA in healthy donors. Some clones are missing from TCRdb's copy, which holds only in-frame ones; the method was immunoSEQ multiplex PCR. Of about 130,000 clones in the sample, 65% to 90% were seen once. Sequenced input: PBMCs. The origin of the receptors is a male donor in good health and CMV-seropositive. Both conserved end residues are part of each CDR3. The D gene is left open where the match is weak. Where a row states a size, it is once, few, many or the class of an expanded clone; other rows omit it.

v_gene: TRBV10-3; j_gene: TRBJ2-7; len: 14; abundance: .; d_gene: TRBD1; CDR3aa: CAISERTGFYEQYF; CDR3nt: TGTGCCATCAGTGAACGGACAGGGTTCTACGAGCAGTACTTC
v_gene: TRBV18; j_gene: TRBJ2-2; len: 14; abundance: .; d_gene: .; CDR3aa: CASSPSQGHGELFF; CDR3nt: TGTGCCAGCTCACCGAGCCAGGGTCACGGGGAGCTGTTTTTT
v_gene: TRBV2; j_gene: TRBJ2-1; len: 12; abundance: once; d_gene: .; CDR3aa: CASSEGGNEQFF; CDR3nt: TGTGCCAGCAGTGAGGGGGGCAATGAGCAGTTCTTC
v_gene: TRBV7-9; j_gene: TRBJ1-5; len: 12; abundance: .; d_gene: .; CDR3aa: CASSQKRQPQHF; CDR3nt: TGTGCCAGCAGCCAGAAACGTCAGCCCCAGCATTTT
v_gene: TRBV4-2; j_gene: TRBJ2-2; len: 15; abundance: .; d_gene: .; CDR3aa: CASSPGTPNTGELFF; CDR3nt: TGTGCCAGCAGCCCTGGGACACCGAACACCGGGGAGCTGTTTTTT
v_gene: TRBV5-6; j_gene: TRBJ2-1; len: 14; abundance: .; d_gene: TRBD2; CDR3aa: CASSLDSSGSPQIF; CDR3nt: TGTGCCAGCAGCTTGGATAGTAGCGGGAGCCCCCAGATCTTC
v_gene: TRBV7-8; j_gene: TRBJ2-7; len: 15; abundance: .; d_gene: TRBD2; CDR3aa: CASSSRRLAAYEQYF; CDR3nt: TGTGCCAGCAGCTCCCGCCGCCTAGCGGCCTACGAGCAGTACTTC
v_gene: TRBV7-8; j_gene: TRBJ2-1; len: 15; abundance: .; d_gene: TRBD2; CDR3aa: CASSLVLGGSGSGFF; CDR3nt: TGTGCCAGCAGCTTAGTGCTCGGCGGGAGCGGGTCTGGGTTCTTC
v_gene: TRBV28; j_gene: TRBJ2-1; len: 16; abundance: .; d_gene: TRBD2; CDR3aa: CASSLREGGPYNEQFF; CDR3nt: TGTGCCAGCAGTTTACGTGAGGGAGGGCCGTACAATGAGCAGTTCTTC
v_gene: TRBV4-1; j_gene: TRBJ2-7; len: 15; abundance: .; d_gene: TRBD2; CDR3aa: CASSQVSSGRGGQYF; CDR3nt: TGCGCCAGCAGCCAAGTTTCGAGCGGGAGAGGCGGGCAGTACTTC
v_gene: TRBV27; j_gene: TRBJ2-1; len: 16; abundance: .; d_gene: TRBD1; CDR3aa: CASSHLGQGGANEQFF; CDR3nt: TGTGCCAGCAGTCACCTAGGACAGGGGGGTGCCAATGAGCAGTTCTTC
v_gene: TRBV7-9; j_gene: TRBJ2-1; len: 16; abundance: .; d_gene: TRBD2; CDR3aa: CSSSLAASGALNEQFF; CDR3nt: TGTTCCAGCAGCTTAGCGGCTAGCGGGGCCTTAAATGAGCAGTTCTTC
v_gene: TRBV7-9; j_gene: TRBJ1-6; len: 14; abundance: .; d_gene: .; CDR3aa: CASSLQGNNSPLHF; CDR3nt: TGTGCCAGCAGCTTACAGGGAAATAATTCACCCCTCCACTTT
v_gene: TRBV7-2; j_gene: TRBJ2-7; len: 15; abundance: .; d_gene: TRBD2; CDR3aa: CASSFASGSSHEQYF; CDR3nt: TGTGCCAGCAGCTTCGCTAGCGGGAGTTCCCACGAGCAGTACTTC
v_gene: TRBV15; j_gene: TRBJ2-1; len: 15; abundance: once; d_gene: TRBD2; CDR3aa: CATSGGLAGINEQFF; CDR3nt: TGTGCCACCAGCGGTGGACTAGCGGGAATCAATGAGCAGTTCTTC
v_gene: TRBV28; j_gene: TRBJ2-7; len: 15; abundance: .; d_gene: .; CDR3aa: CASSPRQSLRREQYF; CDR3nt: TGTGCCAGCAGCCCCAGACAGAGCCTACGCCGCGAGCAGTACTTC
v_gene: TRBV18; j_gene: TRBJ2-3; len: 17; abundance: .; d_gene: TRBD1; CDR3aa: CASSLRSGTGQTDTQYF; CDR3nt: TGTGCCAGCTCCTTAAGATCCGGGACAGGGCAGACAGATACGCAGTATTTT
v_gene: TRBV27; j_gene: TRBJ2-3; len: 17; abundance: .; d_gene: TRBD2; CDR3aa: CASSERQRELGTDTQYF; CDR3nt: TGTGCCAGCAGTGAGAGGCAGCGGGAGCTCGGCACAGATACGCAGTATTTT
v_gene: TRBV12-5; j_gene: TRBJ2-2; len: 17; abundance: .; d_gene: TRBD1; CDR3aa: CASGLTTGGADTGELFF; CDR3nt: TGTGCTAGTGGCCTCACTACAGGGGGCGCGGACACCGGGGAGCTGTTTTTT
v_gene: TRBV27; j_gene: TRBJ1-2; len: 14; abundance: .; d_gene: TRBD1; CDR3aa: CASSRQGLGYGYTF; CDR3nt: TGTGCCAGCAGTCGACAGGGACTCGGGTATGGCTACACCTTC
v_gene: TRBV6-5; j_gene: TRBJ2-5; len: 16; abundance: .; d_gene: TRBD1; CDR3aa: CASSLRDRGLQETQYF; CDR3nt: TGTGCCAGCAGTTTACGGGACAGGGGGCTCCAAGAGACCCAGTACTTC
v_gene: TRBV4-3; j_gene: TRBJ1-2; len: 15; abundance: few; d_gene: TRBD1; CDR3aa: CASSQDPGTDYGYTF; CDR3nt: TGCGCCAGCAGCCAAGACCCCGGGACAGACTATGGCTACACCTTC
v_gene: TRBV29-1; j_gene: TRBJ2-7; len: 13; abundance: once; d_gene: .; CDR3aa: CSVEGSPRGEQYF; CDR3nt: TGCAGCGTTGAAGGGTCCCCCAGGGGTGAGCAGTACTTC
v_gene: TRBV7-9; j_gene: TRBJ2-3; len: 14; abundance: .; d_gene: TRBD1; CDR3aa: CASSWDRSTDTQYF; CDR3nt: TGTGCCAGCAGCTGGGACAGGAGCACAGATACGCAGTATTTT
v_gene: TRBV7-3; j_gene: TRBJ2-7; len: 15; abundance: .; d_gene: .; CDR3aa: CASSLGGTKGYEQYF; CDR3nt: TGTGCCAGCAGCTTAGGCGGGACGAAGGGCTACGAGCAGTACTTC
v_gene: TRBV30; j_gene: TRBJ1-2; len: 12; abundance: .; d_gene: TRBD1; CDR3aa: CAWDRGNYGYTF; CDR3nt: TGTGCCTGGGACAGGGGAAACTATGGCTACACCTTC
v_gene: TRBV18; j_gene: TRBJ2-7; len: 12; abundance: few; d_gene: .; CDR3aa: CASSQGGYEQYF; CDR3nt: TGTGCCAGCTCCCAAGGGGGATACGAGCAGTACTTC
v_gene: TRBV10-3; j_gene: TRBJ2-2; len: 16; abundance: .; d_gene: TRBD1; CDR3aa: CAISGWDRGPTGELFF; CDR3nt: TGTGCCATCAGTGGATGGGACAGGGGTCCCACCGGGGAGCTGTTTTTT
v_gene: TRBV19; j_gene: TRBJ1-1; len: 13; abundance: .; d_gene: TRBD1; CDR3aa: CASNRGWETEAFF; CDR3nt: TGTGCCAGCAACAGGGGATGGGAGACTGAAGCTTTCTTT
v_gene: TRBV19; j_gene: TRBJ2-1; len: 16; abundance: .; d_gene: .; CDR3aa: CASTPSWQGGGDEQFF; CDR3nt: TGTGCCAGTACTCCCTCCTGGCAGGGAGGTGGTGATGAGCAGTTCTTC
v_gene: TRBV28; j_gene: TRBJ2-3; len: 17; abundance: .; d_gene: TRBD2; CDR3aa: CASSHPKYPSGSGTQYF; CDR3nt: TGTGCCAGCAGTCACCCAAAATACCCGAGCGGGAGCGGTACGCAGTATTTT
v_gene: TRBV6-5; j_gene: TRBJ2-3; len: 13; abundance: once; d_gene: .; CDR3aa: CASLALSTDTQYF; CDR3nt: TGTGCCAGTCTAGCGCTTAGCACAGATACGCAGTATTTT
v_gene: TRBV30; j_gene: TRBJ1-2; len: 13; abundance: once; d_gene: .; CDR3aa: CAWSAGLSYGYTF; CDR3nt: TGTGCCTGGAGTGCTGGACTGAGCTATGGCTACACCTTC
v_gene: TRBV6-5; j_gene: TRBJ2-3; len: 15; abundance: .; d_gene: TRBD2; CDR3aa: CASLPSGRAGDTQYF; CDR3nt: TGTGCCAGCCTCCCGAGCGGGAGGGCCGGGGATACGCAGTATTTT
v_gene: TRBV11-2; j_gene: TRBJ1-2; len: 15; abundance: .; d_gene: .; CDR3aa: CASSLVEGTSRGYTF; CDR3nt: TGTGCCAGCAGCTTAGTGGAAGGGACAAGTAGGGGCTACACCTTC
v_gene: TRBV9; j_gene: TRBJ1-4; len: 12; abundance: .; d_gene: .; CDR3aa: CASSVGSGELFF; CDR3nt: TGTGCCAGCAGCGTAGGGTCCGGGGAACTGTTTTTT
v_gene: TRBV11-2; j_gene: TRBJ1-6; len: 12; abundance: .; d_gene: .; CDR3aa: CASSRGGTPLHF; CDR3nt: TGTGCCAGCAGCCGAGGAGGGACACCCCTCCACTTT
v_gene: TRBV11-3; j_gene: TRBJ2-3; len: 14; abundance: .; d_gene: TRBD2; CDR3aa: CASSQRETPDTQYF; CDR3nt: TGTGCCAGCAGCCAGCGGGAGACCCCAGATACGCAGTATTTT
v_gene: TRBV5-6; j_gene: TRBJ1-1; len: 13; abundance: .; d_gene: .; CDR3aa: CASSPVVDTEAFF; CDR3nt: TGTGCCAGCAGCCCCGTAGTGGACACTGAAGCTTTCTTT
v_gene: TRBV30; j_gene: TRBJ2-2; len: 13; abundance: .; d_gene: .; CDR3aa: CAWSAENTGELFF; CDR3nt: TGTGCCTGGAGTGCAGAGAACACCGGGGAGCTGTTTTTT
v_gene: TRBV9; j_gene: TRBJ1-1; len: 16; abundance: .; d_gene: .; CDR3aa: CASSVAWGGGDTEAFF; CDR3nt: TGTGCCAGCAGCGTAGCTTGGGGGGGCGGTGACACTGAAGCTTTCTTT
v_gene: TRBV28; j_gene: TRBJ1-2; len: 15; abundance: .; d_gene: TRBD1; CDR3aa: CASREPQGDYYGYTF; CDR3nt: TGTGCCAGCAGAGAGCCTCAGGGGGACTACTATGGCTACACCTTC
v_gene: TRBV6-1; j_gene: TRBJ2-5; len: 14; abundance: .; d_gene: .; CDR3aa: CASSASGSQETQYF; CDR3nt: TGTGCCAGCAGTGCATCTGGCAGCCAAGAGACCCAGTACTTC
v_gene: TRBV5-6; j_gene: TRBJ2-1; len: 15; abundance: .; d_gene: .; CDR3aa: CASTDKTLLYNEQFF; CDR3nt: TGTGCCAGCACCGACAAGACCCTACTCTACAATGAGCAGTTCTTC
v_gene: TRBV7-9; j_gene: TRBJ2-7; len: 13; abundance: medium-sized; d_gene: .; CDR3aa: CASSQSQLYEQYF; CDR3nt: TGTGCCAGCAGCCAATCGCAACTCTACGAGCAGTACTTC
v_gene: TRBV6-6; j_gene: TRBJ1-6; len: 15; abundance: .; d_gene: TRBD1; CDR3aa: CASSYLSLQGAPLHF; CDR3nt: TGTGCCAGCAGTTACCTTTCTCTACAGGGGGCACCCCTCCACTTT
v_gene: TRBV6-6; j_gene: TRBJ2-1; len: 12; abundance: once; d_gene: .; CDR3aa: CASSSRAGEQFF; CDR3nt: TGTGCCAGCAGTTCCAGGGCGGGGGAGCAGTTCTTC
v_gene: TRBV28; j_gene: TRBJ2-3; len: 14; abundance: .; d_gene: TRBD1; CDR3aa: CASHGQGNTDTQYF; CDR3nt: TGTGCCAGCCACGGACAGGGGAACACAGATACGCAGTATTTT
v_gene: TRBV19; j_gene: TRBJ1-1; len: 15; abundance: few; d_gene: .; CDR3aa: CASSINGFDGTEAFF; CDR3nt: TGTGCCAGTAGTATTAACGGGTTCGACGGCACTGAAGCTTTCTTT
v_gene: TRBV27; j_gene: TRBJ2-5; len: 15; abundance: .; d_gene: TRBD2; CDR3aa: CASSFVAGAIQTQYF; CDR3nt: TGTGCCAGCAGTTTTGTAGCGGGAGCGATACAGACCCAGTACTTC
v_gene: TRBV5-1; j_gene: TRBJ2-3; len: 17; abundance: .; d_gene: TRBD1; CDR3aa: CASSLATVGQGTDTQYF; CDR3nt: TGCGCCAGCAGCTTGGCCACCGTGGGACAGGGGACAGATACGCAGTATTTT
v_gene: TRBV27; j_gene: TRBJ2-3; len: 14; abundance: .; d_gene: .; CDR3aa: CACSERASTDTQYF; CDR3nt: TGTGCCTGCAGCGAGCGGGCTAGCACAGATACGCAGTATTTT